In its sample, the clone carrying this T cell receptor beta chain was seen many times. The antigen remains unidentified. With 10-nucleotide random UMIs included, cDNA was synthesized by 5'RACE. Over 160 million TCR-beta sequences from 15-18 subjects were obtained in each sequencing run. One entry per CDR3 protein, called by TCRdb with MiXCR from the 5' RACE reads. The sample includes 50,000 or so distinct CDR3 sequences, around 3.1% of them seen just once. This sample is part of a study of neurological immune-mediated disorders. Regarding the study as a whole: None of the features examined (clinical or MRI) was associated with the multiple sclerosis repertoire cluster. Phylogenetic grouping assigned the repertoires of 18 of 34 multiple sclerosis patients to one related-CDR3 cluster, which constitutes a possible signature.

The source is a man in his forties with multiple sclerosis. Sequences were obtained from PBMCs.

CDR3 DNA: TGCGCCAGCAGTGAACAGATTAGCTCCTACAATGAGCAGTTCTTC. Its protein is CASSEQISSYNEQFF. The chain recombines TRBV10-2 with TRBJ2-1; no reliable D call. Trimming shortened V by 3 bases and J by 0 bases, and 9 bases separated the two germline ends. Germline loops: CDR1 WSHSY, CDR2 SAAADI. This CDR3 has 15 residues.